The TCR beta chain under discussion was sequenced for a study of blood T cell repertoires in COVID-19. Only one count was recorded for this clone. The data were produced by immunoSEQ multiplex PCR, yet TCRdb's version contains in-frame clones alone and is incomplete. Of some 210,000 clones detected, about 86% appear once; the ten largest clones hold less than 3.5%. V lost 5 bases and J lost 2; bases outside the gene matches: 7. The germline V gene encodes CDR1 GTSNPN and CDR2 SVGIG (reference sequence). The CDR3 has 14 amino acids. Specimen: peripheral blood. This receptor was identified in a man aged 50-59 years with active or convalescent COVID-19. This chain uses TRBV30 with TRBJ2-5; the match to TRBD1 covers 8 bases. The DNA for the CDR3 is TGTGCCTGGGATGCAGGGGGCGGGCAAGAGACCCAGTACTTC. Its translation: CAWDAGGGQETQYF.